The 5 T cell receptor beta chains listed next were all sequenced from one sample in a study of siplizumab effects on memory and regulatory T cells. Data came from immunoSEQ multiplex PCR; TCRdb stores just in-frame clones and leaves some out. The table records around 100,000 clones, around 92% of them present only once. Sequenced sample: CD4+ T cells sorted from blood. The receptors shown here come from a human donor in good health.

The chain uses TRBV11-2 and TRBJ2-3; TRBD2 aligns across 11 bases. Germline CDR1 is SGHAT and CDR2 is FQNNGV. The junction had 16 bases not matched to a gene; V was cut back by 3 bases and J by 5 bases. CDR3 length: 19 residues. CDR3 nucleotide sequence: TGTGCCAGCAGCTTTGGTCGGCTAGCGGGGGGCACTAGACAAGATACGCAGTATTTT. Its translation: CASSFGRLAGGTRQDTQYF.

This clone was seen only once. The chain joins TRBV10-2 to TRBJ2-2, with 7 bases lining up with TRBD1. With 11 bases clipped from V and 0 bases from J, the junction kept 15 bases outside the gene matches. Germline V gene lookup returns CDR1 WSHSY and CDR2 SAAADI. The CDR3 is 17 residues long. CDR3 sequence (DNA): TGCGCCGCCCCCGGTCAGGGGGAGATCGCGAACACCGGGGAGCTGTTTTTT. Amino acid sequence: CAAPGQGEIANTGELFF.

The gene calls are TRBV6-5 and TRBJ2-7; D unresolved. CDR1 and CDR2 (germline): MNHEY, SVGAGI. V lost 5 bases to trimming and J lost 3 bases, with 14 bases between them. There are 14 residues in the CDR3. The CDR3 nucleotides read TGTGCCAGCAGTAACTACACCTTAGGCTACGAGCAGTACTTC. Encoded protein: CASSNYTLGYEQYF.

Points on this clone: Other DNA sequences within the sample encode an identical CDR3. J is TRBJ2-2 and V is TRBV19; TRBD2 is a possible D gene (5 bases). The CDR3 runs 15 residues. The V gene lost 3 bases and the J gene lost 3 bases, with 11 bases spanning the gap. Looked up from germline, CDR1 is LNHDA and CDR2 is SQIVND (reference sequence). CDR3 nucleotides: TGTGCCAGTAGTATTGGAGGAAGGTACACCGGGGAGCTGTTTTTT. It is translated as CASSIGGRYTGELFF.

V and J are TRBV7-2 and TRBJ1-4; 9 bases are shared with TRBD1. The CDR3 sequence is 15 residues long. Germline trimming cut 4 bases from V and 7 bases from J; bases unmatched to any gene: 7. Looked up from germline, CDR1 is SGHTA and CDR2 is FQGNSA. The CDR3 here is CASSSGQGLSEKLFF. CDR3 nucleotides: TGTGCCAGCAGCTCCGGACAGGGGTTGAGTGAAAAACTGTTTTTT. The whole variable domain, remainder taken from reference TRBV7-2 and TRBJ1-4, is GAGVSQSPSNKVTEKGKDVELRCDPISGHTALYWYRQSLGQGLEFLIYFQGNSAPDKSGLPSDRFSAERTGGSVSTLTIQRTQQEDSAVYLCASSSGQGLSEKLFFGSGTQLSVL.